Below, one T cell receptor (beta chain) is given with its context. These data originate in a study of beta chain features in type 1 diabetes. The isolated RNA, all of it, was reverse transcribed, so expressed TCRB transcripts were what got sequenced. Libraries were prepared by immunoSEQ multiplex PCR; TCRdb keeps only in-frame clonotypes and omits some of them. The sample yields roughly 350,000 clones, 9.5% to 11% seen once. Germline V lookup: CDR1 SGHNT, CDR2 YYREEE (reference sequence). The V gene end was trimmed by 3 bases and the J gene end by 2 bases; junction bases not matched to a gene: 4. The CDR3 spans 14 residues.

The origin of this receptor is a woman aged 25-40 years in good health. The V gene is TRBV5-4, the J gene TRBJ2-5; the match to TRBD1 covers 7 bases. The sequencing input was naive CD4+ T cells from blood. This CDR3 is CASSSGTEQETQYF. CDR3 sequence (DNA): TGTGCCAGCAGCTCCGGGACAGAACAAGAGACCCAGTACTTC.